The 27 T cell receptor beta chains below were found in one sample sequenced in a study of T cells in Graves' hyperthyroidism and ophthalmopathy. From RNA transcripts, TCR beta CDR3 regions were amplified. Using the HTBI primer set, a first-round RT-PCR was run on the TCR CDR3. TCRdb reanalysed the multiplex PCR reads using MiXCR and keeps one entry per CDR3 protein. The table includes roughly 740,000 distinct CDR3 sequences, roughly 15% detected once. The sequencing input was blood. The receptors shown here come from a young man with Graves' hyperthyroidism.

This clonotype came up many times. CDR3 nucleotides: TGTGCCTGGAGTGGACAGGGCGGCTATGGCTACACCTTC. Protein product: CAWSGQGGYGYTF. The genes are TRBV30 and TRBJ1-2; 7 nucleotides line up with TRBD1. Germline-derived CDR1 and CDR2 are GTSNPN and SVGIG (reference sequence). Germline trimming cut 1 base from V and 4 bases from J; bases unmatched to any gene: 3. There are 13 residues in the CDR3. The variable domain in full, completed from reference TRBV30 and TRBJ1-2, reads SQTIHQWPATLVQPVGSPLSLECTVEGTSNPNLYWYRQAAGRGLQLLFYSVGIGQISSEVPQNLSASRPQDRQFILSSKKLLLSDSGFYLCAWSGQGGYGYTFGSGTRLTVV.

This clonotype was observed a few times. The V gene is TRBV20-1, the J gene TRBJ1-4; the D gene is possibly TRBD1 (6 bases). Trimming removed 6 bases from V and 11 bases from J, with 22 bases in between. This CDR3 has 14 amino acids. In germline, CDR1 is DFQATT, CDR2 SNEGSKA (reference sequence). CDR3 protein: CSASPPTGAGKLFF. The CDR3 nucleotides are TGCAGTGCCAGCCCTCCGACAGGCGCAGGGAAACTGTTTTTT.

This clonotype was counted at least ten times. The V and J genes are TRBV28 and TRBJ2-5; D is perhaps TRBD2 (5 bases). Trimming left V 3 bases short and J 1 base short, with 12 bases between. CDR3 length equals 15 residues. Germline CDR1 is MDHEN and CDR2 is SYDVKM. This chain's CDR3 is CASSFPAELQETQYF. DNA for the CDR3: TGTGCCAGCAGTTTTCCAGCGGAGCTCCAAGAGACCCAGTACTTC.

This clonotype was picked up many times. The V call is TRBV7-9, the J call TRBJ2-7; unclear D gene. Trimming shortened V by 1 base and J by 6 bases, and 7 bases separated the two germline ends. The CDR3 totals 12 residues. CDR1 is SEHNR, CDR2 FQNEAQ, per germline (reference sequence). The CDR3: CASSLGPVEQYF. The CDR3 DNA reads TGTGCCAGCAGCTTAGGCCCGGTCGAGCAGTACTTC.

The V call is TRBV20-1, the J call TRBJ2-7; 13 bases align to TRBD2. J was trimmed by 0 bases and V by 3 bases; bases with no gene match: 8. The length of the CDR3 is 17 residues. CDR1 DFQATT and CDR2 SNEGSKA come from the germline V gene (reference sequence). As DNA, the CDR3 is TGCAGTGCTAGTCGGACTAGCGGGAGCCAACTCTCCTACGAGCAGTACTTC. It encodes CSASRTSGSQLSYEQYF.

With regard to this clonotype: A much larger clone differs by one base, so this may be a read error. V and J are TRBV11-2 and TRBJ2-7; TRBD2 matches at 8 bases. Germline values: CDR1 SGHAT, CDR2 FQNNGV. The CDR3 contains 14 residues. The CDR3: CASSAGRVRYEQCF. CDR3 DNA: TGTGCCAGCAGCGCCGGGAGGGTTCGCTACGAGCAGTGCTTC.

V usage is TRBV13 and J usage is TRBJ1-2, with 7 bases aligning to TRBD1. V shed 6 bases, J shed 1 base, and the junction held 11 bases outside the gene matches. From germline, CDR1 is PRHDT and CDR2 FYEKMQ (reference sequence). This CDR3 region has 16 residues. DNA of the CDR3: TGTGCCAGCAGACATACCACAGGGGTCGTTAACTATGGCTACACCTTC. Protein sequence: CASRHTTGVVNYGYTF.

The chain recombines TRBV10-3 with TRBJ1-1; unclear D gene. Trimming removed 0 bases from V and 3 bases from J, with 8 bases in between. The CDR3 runs to 14 residues. Germline CDR1 is ENHRY and CDR2 is SYGVKD. In DNA form, the CDR3 reads TGTGCCATCAGTGAGTCGAACGGGGACACTGAAGCTTTCTTT. Translating gives CAISESNGDTEAFF.

This clonotype has a count of ten or more. The chain has TRBV28 and TRBJ2-2; D possibly corresponds to TRBD1 (5 bases). The germline V and J ends were trimmed by 3 bases and 2 bases, with 10 bases remaining between them. There are 15 residues in the CDR3. Germline CDR1 and CDR2: MDHEN and SYDVKM. The CDR3 nucleotides read TGTGCCAGCAGTTTGCGACAGCTTAACACCGGGGAGCTGTTTTTT. It is translated as CASSLRQLNTGELFF.

This clonotype has at least ten counts. CDR3 sequence: CASSPRAQRAFF. In DNA, the CDR3 is TGTGCCAGCAGTCCCAGAGCCCAACGGGCTTTCTTT. The chain couples TRBV12-3 or TRBV12-4 to TRBJ1-1; D is unresolved. V lost 5 bases and J 11 bases, leaving 15 bases between the germline ends. The CDR3 has 12 amino acids.

This clonotype was recorded a few times. This chain uses TRBV30 with TRBJ2-5, with TRBD2 matching over 8 bases. Per the germline V gene, CDR1 is GTSNPN and CDR2 is SVGIG (reference sequence). Losses at the gene ends were 5 bases for V and 5 bases for J; bases not matched to a gene: 13. The CDR3 consists of 15 residues. The DNA of the CDR3 is TGTGCCTGGGTGGAGTTCCGAGCGGGAGCGGAGACCCAGTACTTC. Encoded protein: CAWVEFRAGAETQYF.

The CDR3 is CSARDLGRLADTQYF. The DNA of the CDR3 is TGCAGTGCTAGAGATCTCGGGAGACTGGCAGATACGCAGTATTTT. The J gene is TRBJ2-3, the V gene TRBV20-1; D perhaps matches TRBD2 (6 bases). Trimming took off 0 bases at V and 4 bases at J, with 14 bases between the two ends. The CDR3 has 15 amino acids. Germline lookup yields CDR1 DFQATT and CDR2 SNEGSKA (reference sequence).

This clonotype was observed at least ten times. This chain joins TRBV2 and TRBJ2-3, with 7 positions matching TRBD2. The CDR3 contains 15 residues. J was trimmed by 4 bases and V by 8 bases; bases with no gene match: 12. The germline CDR1 and CDR2 sequences are SNHLY and FYNNEI. The CDR3 DNA reads TGTGCCAGCGACCCCCGGGGGGAGGCGGCAGATACGCAGTATTTT. Protein: CASDPRGEAADTQYF.

At least ten counts were recorded for this clonotype. The chain couples TRBV12-3 or TRBV12-4 to TRBJ1-5, with TRBD1 as a possible D gene (5 bases). This CDR3 has 13 amino acids. Trimming stripped 6 bases from V and 7 bases from J, with 13 bases between. CDR3 in amino acids: CASSRTQGQPQHF. CDR3 in DNA: TGTGCCAGCAGCCGAACCCAGGGACAGCCCCAGCATTTT.

This clonotype was observed a few times. The chain joins TRBV30 to TRBJ1-2, with D unclear. The CDR3 has 11 residues. Germline V gives CDR1 GTSNPN, CDR2 SVGIG (reference sequence). Trimming pared 2 bases from V and 7 bases from J, leaving 8 bases between. CDR3 DNA: TGTGCCTGGAGTTCCTCTCCTGGCTACACCTTC. As protein: CAWSSSPGYTF. The variable domain in full, completed from reference TRBV30 and TRBJ1-2, reads SQTIHQWPATLVQPVGSPLSLECTVEGTSNPNLYWYRQAAGRGLQLLFYSVGIGQISSEVPQNLSASRPQDRQFILSSKKLLLSDSGFYLCAWSSSPGYTFGSGTRLTVV.

The sample holds a few counts of this clonotype. The chain is built from TRBV11-2 and TRBJ1-2; the D gene is possibly TRBD1 (5 bases). The CDR3 contains 18 residues. Germline assignment: CDR1 SGHAT and CDR2 FQNNGV. Trimming stripped 5 bases from V and 3 bases from J, with 25 bases between. The CDR3 region is CASSPALRDRRYYYGYTF. DNA of the CDR3: TGTGCCAGCAGCCCGGCGCTTAGGGACCGCCGATACTACTATGGCTACACCTTC.

This clonotype was counted a few times. This chain connects TRBV6-2 or TRBV6-3 to TRBJ2-5, with 11 bases that match TRBD2. The CDR3 covers 15 residues. Looked up from germline, CDR1 is MNHEY and CDR2 is SVGEGT. V lost 6 bases to trimming and J lost 5 bases; unmatched junction nucleotides: 8. The CDR3 spells CASRPPGTSGETQYF. The CDR3 DNA is TGTGCCAGCAGGCCGCCTGGGACTAGCGGTGAGACCCAGTACTTC.

This clonotype was seen at least ten times. The chain uses TRBV18 and TRBJ1-2; D remains unclear. The germline V and J ends were trimmed by 3 bases and 2 bases, with 7 bases remaining between them. CDR3 length: 13 residues. Looked up from germline, CDR1 is KGHSH and CDR2 is LQKENI. The CDR3 DNA reads as TGTGCCAGCTCACCGATAGAGAACTATGGCTACACCTTC. This translates into CASSPIENYGYTF.

The J gene is TRBJ1-4, the V gene TRBV10-3; D is uncertain. V shed 2 bases and J shed 0 bases, with 10 bases lying between them. In germline, CDR1 is ENHRY, CDR2 SYGVKD. The CDR3 consists of 16 residues. The CDR3 region is CAISERPGTTNEKLFF. The DNA for the CDR3 is TGTGCCATCAGTGAGCGGCCCGGGACAACTAATGAAAAACTGTTTTTT.

The J gene is TRBJ2-2, the V gene TRBV6-5; D unclear. CDR3 length: 14 amino acids. V lost 2 bases and J 5 bases, leaving 9 bases between the germline ends. Germline CDR1 and CDR2: MNHEY and SVGAGI. CDR3 DNA sequence: TGTGCCAGCAGTTACAGAGAGTTAACCGGGGAGCTGTTTTTT. It encodes CASSYRELTGELFF.

This clonotype occurred a few times. The chain is built from TRBV10-3 and TRBJ1-2; D gene uncertain. V lost 8 bases, J lost 4 bases, and 20 bases lay in between. Germline V CDR1 and CDR2: ENHRY, SYGVKD. The CDR3 runs to 15 residues. CDR3 DNA: TGTGCCATCTCCTCGCTTGACGGAACCGCCTATGGCTACACCTTC. Amino acid sequence: CAISSLDGTAYGYTF.

In its sample, this clonotype was seen a few times. The J gene is TRBJ1-4, the V gene TRBV6-1, with unresolved D. Germline-derived CDR1 and CDR2 are MNHNS and SASEGT. This CDR3 region has 15 residues. Trimming left V 6 bases short and J 4 bases short, with 15 bases between. CDR3 residues: CASSSWGWRNEKLFF. CDR3 in DNA: TGTGCCAGCAGCTCTTGGGGATGGCGTAATGAAAAACTGTTTTTT.

The V call is TRBV19, the J call TRBJ2-1, with 13 positions matching TRBD2. CDR1 is LNHDA and CDR2 is SQIVND in the germline V gene (reference sequence). This CDR3 has 19 amino acids. V gave up 3 bases and J gave up 6 bases; unmatched junction bases: 14. The CDR3 region is CASSIRVLAGGPWGNEQFF. In nucleotides, the CDR3 is TGTGCCAGTAGTATTCGAGTACTAGCGGGAGGGCCGTGGGGCAATGAGCAGTTCTTC.

In its sample, this clonotype was seen a few times. This chain uses TRBV20-1 with TRBJ2-3; 10 positions match TRBD1. This CDR3 contains 15 residues. Germline V gives CDR1 DFQATT, CDR2 SNEGSKA (reference sequence). V trimming: 3 bases; J trimming: 7 bases; junction bases outside the gene matches: 10. For the CDR3, the DNA is TGCAGTGCTAGGTTTGGGGACAGGGGTTATCATACGCAGTATTTT. As protein: CSARFGDRGYHTQYF.

This clonotype was counted ten times or more. The genes are TRBV6-2 or TRBV6-3 and TRBJ2-3, with 9 bases matching TRBD2. The CDR3 has 15 residues. Germline V gene data show CDR1 as MNHEY and CDR2 as SVGEGT. V shed 5 bases, J shed 1 base, and the junction held 4 bases outside the gene matches. The CDR3 sequence: CASSIRTSGTDTQYF. DNA for the CDR3: TGTGCCAGCAGTATACGGACTAGCGGCACAGATACGCAGTATTTT.

J is TRBJ1-2 and V is TRBV20-1, with D unclear. The CDR3 has 10 amino acids. Germline-derived CDR1 and CDR2 are DFQATT and SNEGSKA (reference sequence). The CDR3 region is CRPGDYGYTF. In DNA, the CDR3 is TGCAGACCTGGGGATTATGGCTACACCTTC.

This clonotype was found many times. The chain recombines TRBV3-1 with TRBJ2-7; 7 bases agree with TRBD2. The CDR3 contains 15 residues. CDR1 and CDR2 (germline): LGHDT, YNNKEL (reference sequence). V lost 0 bases to trimming and J lost 3 bases; unmatched junction nucleotides: 5. CDR3 coding DNA: TGTGCCAGCAGCCAAGATCCTGGGGGGGTCTACGAGCAGTACTTC. Encoded protein: CASSQDPGGVYEQYF.